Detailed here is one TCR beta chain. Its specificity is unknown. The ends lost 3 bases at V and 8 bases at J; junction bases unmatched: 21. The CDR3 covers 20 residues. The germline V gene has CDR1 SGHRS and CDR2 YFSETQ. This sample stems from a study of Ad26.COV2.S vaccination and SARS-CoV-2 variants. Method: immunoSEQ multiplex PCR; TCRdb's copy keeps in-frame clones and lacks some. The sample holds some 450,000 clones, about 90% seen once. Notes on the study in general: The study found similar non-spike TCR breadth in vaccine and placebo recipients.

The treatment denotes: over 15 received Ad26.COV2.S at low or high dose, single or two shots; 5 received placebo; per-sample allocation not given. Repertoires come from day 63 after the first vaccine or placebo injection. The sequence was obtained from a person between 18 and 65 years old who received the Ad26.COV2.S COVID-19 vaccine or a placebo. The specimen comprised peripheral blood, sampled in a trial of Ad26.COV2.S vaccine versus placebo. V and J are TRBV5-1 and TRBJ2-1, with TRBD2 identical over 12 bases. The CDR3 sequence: CASSSRSGLAGGPQGYEQFF. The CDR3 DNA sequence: TGCGCCAGCAGCTCGAGGAGCGGGCTAGCGGGAGGGCCACAGGGGTATGAGCAGTTCTTC.